This entry concerns a single T cell receptor (beta chain). Only in-frame clones appear in the TCRdb table, and some are missing; sequencing was by immunoSEQ multiplex PCR. The table includes nearly 1 million clones, over 60% detected once. Losses at the gene ends were 5 bases for V and 3 bases for J; bases not matched to a gene: 7. The CDR3 loop spans 15 amino acids. Germline V gives CDR1 SGHRS, CDR2 YFSETQ. The data were taken from a study of shared clonotypes between healthy human individuals. The sample comprised memory CD4+ T cells sorted from blood. Subset given: CD45RA-negative fraction. The clonotype was recovered from a man between 18 and 35 years old in good health. The chain joins TRBV5-1 to TRBJ2-3; 9 bases line up with TRBD2. The CDR3 DNA sequence: TGCGCCAGCAGTTTTAGCGGGGGTAGGACAGATACGCAGTATTTT. Translated, it gives CASSFSGGRTDTQYF.